The 23 T cell receptor beta chains listed next were all sequenced from one sample in a study of blood T cell repertoires in COVID-19. Method: immunoSEQ multiplex PCR; TCRdb's copy keeps in-frame clones and lacks some. The table has 200,000 to 250,000 clones, 80% seen once; the top ten hold about 7%. The sample taken for sequencing was PBMCs or T cells enriched from blood (not recorded which). The receptor source for this set is a woman between 40 and 55 years old with acute COVID-19.

This chain links TRBV6-5 with TRBJ1-4; 9 bases align to TRBD1. Germline CDR1 and CDR2: MNHEY and SVGAGI. The V gene end was trimmed by 8 bases and the J gene end by 7 bases; junction bases not matched to a gene: 5. The CDR3 length is 13 residues. CDR3 loop: CASVDRGGEKLFF. The DNA for the CDR3 is TGTGCCAGCGTAGACAGGGGGGGTGAAAAACTGTTTTTT.

The rearrangement links TRBV7-8 to TRBJ2-1; TRBD2 aligns across 9 bases. The J segment lost 5 bases and the V segment lost 5 bases, leaving 7 bases of the junction unmatched. The CDR3 loop spans 15 amino acids. Germline CDR1 reads SGHVS; CDR2 reads FQNEAQ. The CDR3 DNA is TGTGCCAGCAGCGTCTTGCTAGCGGGAAACAATGAGCAGTTCTTC. It is translated as CASSVLLAGNNEQFF. The full variable domain, completed using reference TRBV7-8 and TRBJ2-1, is GAGVSQSPRYKVAKRGQDVALRCDPISGHVSLFWYQQALGQGPEFLTYFQNEAQLDKSGLPSDRFFAERPEGSVSTLKIQRTQQEDSAVYLCASSVLLAGNNEQFFGPGTRLTVL.

The chain combines TRBV27 with TRBJ1-6; 7 bases fit TRBD1. J was trimmed by 6 bases and V by 10 bases; bases with no gene match: 12. The CDR3 contains 15 residues. CDR1 MNHEY and CDR2 SMNVEV come from the germline V gene (reference sequence). The CDR3 sequence is CATYKTRDSNSPLHF. CDR3 sequence (DNA): TGTGCCACATACAAGACACGGGACAGTAATTCACCCCTCCACTTT.

This clone showed up just once. The chain recombines TRBV19 with TRBJ2-7, with 8 nucleotides matching TRBD2. The V segment lost 7 bases and the J segment 5 bases; nucleotides outside the gene matches: 10. Germline CDR1 reads LNHDA; CDR2 reads SQIVND (reference sequence). The CDR3 sequence is 14 residues long. The CDR3 sequence: CASTTTGGPHEQYF. The CDR3 DNA reads TGTGCCAGTACCACCACGGGAGGGCCCCACGAGCAGTACTTC.

The rearrangement uses TRBV15 and TRBJ2-7, with D tentatively TRBD1 (6 bases). The ends were cut back, 1 base at V and 4 bases at J, with 11 bases in the middle. Germline CDR1 LNHNV, CDR2 YYDKDF (reference sequence). The CDR3 consists of 14 residues. CDR3 DNA: TGTGCCACCAGCAGAGGGACCGGACAGTACGAGCAGTACTTC. Translating gives CATSRGTGQYEQYF.

There are a few counts of this clone. The chain joins TRBV7-9 to TRBJ2-3, with D perhaps TRBD2 (6 bases). Germline loops: CDR1 SEHNR, CDR2 FQNEAQ (reference sequence). With 5 bases removed from V and 2 bases from J, the gap between germline ends came to 11 bases. This CDR3 has 14 amino acids. CDR3 sequence (DNA): TGTGCCAGCAGCCGTAGCGGAAACACAGATACGCAGTATTTT. This codes for CASSRSGNTDTQYF. Full variable domain (outside the CDR3, taken from reference TRBV7-9 and TRBJ2-3): DTGVSQNPRHKITKRGQNVTFRCDPISEHNRLYWYRQTLGQGPEFLTYFQNEAQLEKSRLLSDRFSAERPKGSFSTLEIQRTEQGDSAMYLCASSRSGNTDTQYFGPGTRLTVL.

J is TRBJ1-5 and V is TRBV28; 8 positions agree with TRBD1. J was trimmed by 3 bases and V by 1 base; bases with no gene match: 8. The CDR3 sequence is 17 residues long. Germline V gives CDR1 MDHEN, CDR2 SYDVKM. The CDR3 DNA reads TGTGCCAGCAGTTTATTAGGGGGACAGGTGTCCAATCAGCCCCAGCATTTT. Its translation is CASSLLGGQVSNQPQHF.

The V and J genes are TRBV5-8 and TRBJ2-1; D is perhaps TRBD1 (6 bases). The V gene lost 6 bases and the J gene lost 0 bases, with 13 bases spanning the gap. Looked up from germline, CDR1 is SGHTS and CDR2 is YDEGEE. The CDR3 is made up of 15 amino acids. For the CDR3, the DNA is TGTGCCAGCACGGACAGAGGCTACTCCTACAATGAGCAGTTCTTC. Its translation is CASTDRGYSYNEQFF. The whole variable domain, filled in from reference TRBV5-8 and TRBJ2-1, reads EAGVTQSPTHLIKTRGQQATLRCSPISGHTSVYWYQQALGLGLQFLLWYDEGEERNRGNFPPRFSGRQFPNYSSELNVNALELEDSALYLCASTDRGYSYNEQFFGPGTRLTVL.

The chain joins TRBV5-5 to TRBJ2-2; perhaps TRBD1 as D (7 bases). V was clipped by 2 bases and J by 3 bases, with 14 bases between them. CDR3 length: 16 amino acids. Per the germline V gene, CDR1 is SGHKS and CDR2 is YYEKEE (reference sequence). CDR3 in DNA: TGTGCCAGCAGCTTTAAACAGGGGAGGTACACCGGGGAGCTGTTTTTT. Its translation is CASSFKQGRYTGELFF.

The J gene is TRBJ2-7, the V gene TRBV6-5, with TRBD2 as a possible D gene (5 bases). The length of the CDR3 is 14 residues. Germline V gene data show CDR1 as MNHEY and CDR2 as SVGAGI. Trimming shortened V by 4 bases and J by 6 bases, and 16 bases separated the two germline ends. In DNA, the CDR3 is TGTGCCAGCAGTTTGGGAGCCCTCCACCGCGAGCAGTACTTC. This sequence encodes CASSLGALHREQYF.

The rearrangement links TRBV24-1 to TRBJ2-3; unclear D gene. In germline, CDR1 is KGHDR, CDR2 SFDVKD. V gave up 3 bases and J gave up 8 bases, with 5 bases separating them. The CDR3 loop spans 11 amino acids. CDR3 region: CATSDQVTQYF. The CDR3 nucleotides are TGTGCCACCAGTGATCAGGTTACGCAGTATTTT.

The chain links TRBV25-1 to TRBJ2-7; no clear D. This CDR3 has 13 amino acids. Trimming pared 1 base from V and 5 bases from J, leaving 9 bases between. In germline, CDR1 is MGHDK, CDR2 SYGVNS. For the CDR3, the DNA is TGTGCCAGCAGTGAATGGGCCGTCCACGAGCAGTACTTC. Translated: CASSEWAVHEQYF.

The genes are TRBV24-1 and TRBJ2-1; TRBD2 aligns across 9 bases. This CDR3 is built from 13 residues. The V gene's germline CDR1 is KGHDR and CDR2 SFDVKD. V was pared by 8 bases and J by 4 bases, with 2 bases of the junction left unmatched. Here the CDR3 reads CATTTSGYNEQFF. The CDR3 DNA reads TGTGCCACCACCACTAGCGGGTACAATGAGCAGTTCTTC.

The chain's CDR3 is CASSPKRKETQYF. The CDR3 DNA reads as TGTGCCAGCAGCCCAAAGCGGAAAGAGACCCAGTACTTC. This chain uses TRBV28 with TRBJ2-5, with TRBD2 as a possible D gene (5 bases). With 6 bases removed from V and 3 bases from J, the gap between germline ends came to 11 bases. Germline V CDR1 and CDR2: MDHEN, SYDVKM. The CDR3 has 13 amino acids.

The chain couples TRBV7-6 to TRBJ2-1, with TRBD1 matching over 8 bases. Germline-derived CDR1 and CDR2 are SGHVS and FNYEAQ. CDR3 size: 15 residues. V lost 0 bases and J lost 7; bases outside the gene matches: 5. The CDR3 nucleotides are TGTGCCAGCAGCTTAGCGAGGACAGGGTGGAATGAGCAGTTCTTC. Amino acid sequence: CASSLARTGWNEQFF.

As to this clone: Other DNA variants within this sample encode the same CDR3. The chain joins TRBV28 to TRBJ1-2, with D possibly being TRBD1 (5 bases). The germline gives CDR1 MDHEN, CDR2 SYDVKM. CDR3 size: 11 residues. V was cut by 3 bases and J by 8 bases, with 7 bases left in between. The CDR3 here is CASSFGGGYTF. DNA of the CDR3: TGTGCCAGCAGTTTCGGGGGAGGCTACACCTTC.

The chain links TRBV3-1 (or the pseudogene TRBV3-2) to TRBJ1-4, with no clear D. The germline V gene encodes CDR1 LGHDT and CDR2 YNNKEL (reference sequence). The CDR3 is made up of 15 amino acids. V lost 1 base to trimming and J lost 8 bases, with 14 bases between them. The CDR3 DNA sequence: TGTGCCAGCAGCCAAGTCTCGGAACCCAGGGAAAAACTGTTTTTT. Translating gives CASSQVSEPREKLFF.

This chain links TRBV5-8 with TRBJ1-5, with 8 bases matching TRBD1. The CDR3 has 13 residues. The germline V gene has CDR1 SGHTS and CDR2 YDEGEE. V shed 4 bases, J shed 7 bases, and the junction held 4 bases outside the gene matches. The CDR3 DNA is TGTGCCAGCAGCCTGAGGACAGGGCAGCCCCAGCATTTT. It is translated as CASSLRTGQPQHF.

The chain employs TRBV28 and TRBJ1-6, with TRBD1 matching 9 bases. Germline V gene lookup returns CDR1 MDHEN and CDR2 SYDVKM. After removal of 6 bases from V and 11 bases from J, the junction contained 8 bases not matched to a gene. This CDR3 has 14 amino acids. The CDR3 reads CASRRPGQGAPLHF. The CDR3 DNA sequence: TGTGCCAGCAGGAGACCGGGACAGGGTGCACCCCTCCACTTT.

CDR3 amino acids: CASSHGANNEKLFF. The CDR3 coding sequence is TGCGCCAGCAGCCACGGAGCCAATAATGAAAAACTGTTTTTT. The chain has TRBV4-1 and TRBJ1-4, with D unclear. CDR1 is MGHRA, CDR2 YSYEKL, per germline. Trimming pared 3 bases from V and 4 bases from J, leaving 9 bases between. The length of the CDR3 is 14 residues.

This chain uses TRBV14 with TRBJ2-1; TRBD2 is a possible D gene (5 bases). The CDR3 consists of 14 residues. Looked up from germline, CDR1 is SGHDN and CDR2 is FVKESK. The germline V and J ends were trimmed by 0 bases and 6 bases, with 9 bases remaining between them. The CDR3 nucleotides read TGTGCCAGCAGCCAAGACCTAGCTATCAATGAGCAGTTCTTC. Translating it yields CASSQDLAINEQFF.

This clone has at least ten counts. The rearrangement uses TRBV30 and TRBJ2-1; D may be TRBD1 (5 bases). This CDR3 has 13 residues. V was cut by 3 bases and J by 1 base, with 7 bases left in between. From germline, CDR1 is GTSNPN and CDR2 SVGIG (reference sequence). The CDR3 sequence is CAWRRGSYNEQFF. CDR3 sequence (DNA): TGTGCCTGGAGAAGGGGTTCCTACAATGAGCAGTTCTTC.

The V gene is TRBV18, the J gene TRBJ1-3, with TRBD1 identical over 10 bases. With 5 bases clipped from V and 0 bases from J, the junction kept 4 bases outside the gene matches. Germline assignment: CDR1 KGHSH and CDR2 LQKENI. The CDR3 has 16 amino acids. The CDR3 DNA follows: TGTGCCAGCTCAACGCGACAGGGGGCCTCTGGAAACACCATATATTTT. This sequence encodes CASSTRQGASGNTIYF.